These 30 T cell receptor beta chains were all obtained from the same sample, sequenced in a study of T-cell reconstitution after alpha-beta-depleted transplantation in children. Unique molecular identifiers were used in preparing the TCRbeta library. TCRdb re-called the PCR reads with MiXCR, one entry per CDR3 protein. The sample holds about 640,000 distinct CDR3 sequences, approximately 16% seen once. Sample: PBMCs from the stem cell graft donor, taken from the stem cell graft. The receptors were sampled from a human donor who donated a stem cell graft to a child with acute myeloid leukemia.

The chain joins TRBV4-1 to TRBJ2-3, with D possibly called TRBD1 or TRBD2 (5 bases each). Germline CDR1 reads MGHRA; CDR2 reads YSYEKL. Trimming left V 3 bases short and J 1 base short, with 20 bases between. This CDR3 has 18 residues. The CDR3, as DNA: TGCGCCAGCAGCCACCTAAGCCCCTCGGGACGGGGCACAGATACGCAGTATTTT. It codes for CASSHLSPSGRGTDTQYF.

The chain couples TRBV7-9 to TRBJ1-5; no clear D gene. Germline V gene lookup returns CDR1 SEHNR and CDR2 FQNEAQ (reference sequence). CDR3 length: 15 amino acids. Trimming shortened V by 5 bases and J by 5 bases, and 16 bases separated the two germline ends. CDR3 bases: TGTGCCAGCAGCAATTCCGAGGGTCCGGATCAGCCCCAGCATTTT. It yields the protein CASSNSEGPDQPQHF.

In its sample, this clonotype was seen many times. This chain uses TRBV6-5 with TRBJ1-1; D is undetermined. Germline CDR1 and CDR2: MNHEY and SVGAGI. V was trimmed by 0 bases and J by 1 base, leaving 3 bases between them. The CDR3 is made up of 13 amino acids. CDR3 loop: CASSYSSNTEAFF. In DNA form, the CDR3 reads TGTGCCAGCAGTTACTCTTCGAACACTGAAGCTTTCTTT.

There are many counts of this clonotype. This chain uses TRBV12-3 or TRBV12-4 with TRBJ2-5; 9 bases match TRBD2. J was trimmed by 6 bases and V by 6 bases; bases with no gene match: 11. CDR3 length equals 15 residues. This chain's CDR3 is CASRLGGGALKTQYF. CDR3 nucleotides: TGTGCCAGCAGGCTAGGCGGGGGGGCCCTGAAGACCCAGTACTTC.

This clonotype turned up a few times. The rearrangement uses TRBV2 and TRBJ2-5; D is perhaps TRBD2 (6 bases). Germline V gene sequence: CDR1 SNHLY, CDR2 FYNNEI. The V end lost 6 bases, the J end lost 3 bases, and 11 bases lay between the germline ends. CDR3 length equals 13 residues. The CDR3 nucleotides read TGTGCCAGCAGGTCTAGCGTTAAAGAGACCCAGTACTTC. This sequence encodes CASRSSVKETQYF. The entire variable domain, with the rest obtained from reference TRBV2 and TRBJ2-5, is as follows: EPEVTQTPSHQVTQMGQEVILRCVPISNHLYFYWYRQILGQKVEFLVSFYNNEISEKSEIFDDQFSVERPDGSNFTLKIRSTKLEDSAMYFCASRSSVKETQYFGPGTRLLVL.

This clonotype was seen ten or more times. CDR3 amino acids: CASSYGGQHYEQYF. As DNA, the CDR3 is TGTGCCAGCAGTTACGGGGGACAGCACTACGAGCAGTACTTC. The J gene is TRBJ2-7, the V gene TRBV6-5; 7 nucleotides line up with TRBD1. V trimming: 2 bases; J trimming: 3 bases; junction bases outside the gene matches: 4. The germline V gene has CDR1 MNHEY and CDR2 SVGAGI. The CDR3 spans 14 residues.

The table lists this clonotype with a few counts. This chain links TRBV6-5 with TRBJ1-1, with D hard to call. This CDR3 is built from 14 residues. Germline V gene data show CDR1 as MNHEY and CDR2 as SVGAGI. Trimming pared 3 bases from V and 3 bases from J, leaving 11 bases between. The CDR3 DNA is TGTGCCAGCAGTTATGGTAGTAGTGACACTGAAGCTTTCTTT. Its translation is CASSYGSSDTEAFF.

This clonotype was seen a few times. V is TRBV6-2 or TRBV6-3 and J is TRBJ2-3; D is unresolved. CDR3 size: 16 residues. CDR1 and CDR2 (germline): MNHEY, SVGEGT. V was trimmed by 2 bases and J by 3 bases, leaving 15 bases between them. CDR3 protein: CASSYALGSTTDTQYF. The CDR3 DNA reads TGTGCCAGCAGTTACGCCCTCGGAAGCACAACAGATACGCAGTATTTT.

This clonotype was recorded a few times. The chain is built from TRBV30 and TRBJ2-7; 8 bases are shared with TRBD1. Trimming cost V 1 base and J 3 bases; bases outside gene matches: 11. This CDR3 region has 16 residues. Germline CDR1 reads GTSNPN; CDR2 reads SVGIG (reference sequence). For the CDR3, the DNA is TGTGCCTGGAGTGCACTGACAGGGGCGCGGTACTACGAGCAGTACTTC. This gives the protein CAWSALTGARYYEQYF. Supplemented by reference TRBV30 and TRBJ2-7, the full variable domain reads SQTIHQWPATLVQPVGSPLSLECTVEGTSNPNLYWYRQAAGRGLQLLFYSVGIGQISSEVPQNLSASRPQDRQFILSSKKLLLSDSGFYLCAWSALTGARYYEQYFGPGTRLTVT.

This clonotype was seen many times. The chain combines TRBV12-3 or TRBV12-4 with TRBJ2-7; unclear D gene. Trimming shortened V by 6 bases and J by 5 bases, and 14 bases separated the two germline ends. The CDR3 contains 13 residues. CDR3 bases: TGTGCCAGCAGCCCGTTGGGTAGTCACGAGCAGTACGTC. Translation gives CASSPLGSHEQYV.

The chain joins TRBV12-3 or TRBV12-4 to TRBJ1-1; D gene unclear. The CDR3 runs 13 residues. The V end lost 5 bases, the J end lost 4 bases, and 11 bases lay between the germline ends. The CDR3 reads CASSPNLGTEAFF. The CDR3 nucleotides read TGTGCCAGCAGTCCCAACTTGGGCACTGAAGCTTTCTTT.

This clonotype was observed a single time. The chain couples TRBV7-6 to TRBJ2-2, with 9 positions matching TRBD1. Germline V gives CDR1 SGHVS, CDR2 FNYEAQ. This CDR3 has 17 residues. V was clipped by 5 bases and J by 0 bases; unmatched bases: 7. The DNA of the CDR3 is TGTGCCAGCAGCCTCACAGGGGGCAACCCGAACACCGGGGAGCTGTTTTTT. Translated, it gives CASSLTGGNPNTGELFF.

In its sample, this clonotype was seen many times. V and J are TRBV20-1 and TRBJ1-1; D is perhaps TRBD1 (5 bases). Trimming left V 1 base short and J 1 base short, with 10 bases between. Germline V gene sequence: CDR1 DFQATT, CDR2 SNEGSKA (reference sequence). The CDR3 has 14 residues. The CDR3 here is CSARGVGGNTEAFF. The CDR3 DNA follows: TGCAGTGCTAGAGGCGTCGGGGGGAACACTGAAGCTTTCTTT.

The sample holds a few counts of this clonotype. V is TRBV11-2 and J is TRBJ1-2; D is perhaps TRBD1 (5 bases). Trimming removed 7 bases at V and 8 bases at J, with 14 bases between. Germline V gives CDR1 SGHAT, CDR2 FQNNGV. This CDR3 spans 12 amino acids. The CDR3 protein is CASTAGGVGYTF. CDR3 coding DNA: TGTGCCAGCACCGCGGGAGGGGTAGGCTACACCTTC.

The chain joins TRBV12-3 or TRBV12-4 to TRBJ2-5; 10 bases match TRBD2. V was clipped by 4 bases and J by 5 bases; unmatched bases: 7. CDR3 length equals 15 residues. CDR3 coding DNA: TGTGCCAGCAGTTCCCTAGCGGGGGCGCGGGAGACCCAGTACTTC. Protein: CASSSLAGARETQYF.

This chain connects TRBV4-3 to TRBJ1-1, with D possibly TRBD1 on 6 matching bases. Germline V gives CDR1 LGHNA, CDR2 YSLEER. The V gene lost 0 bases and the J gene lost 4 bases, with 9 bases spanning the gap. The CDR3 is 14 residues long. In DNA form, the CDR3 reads TGCGCCAGCAGCCAAGATCTGGGGGCCACTGAAGCTTTCTTT. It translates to CASSQDLGATEAFF.

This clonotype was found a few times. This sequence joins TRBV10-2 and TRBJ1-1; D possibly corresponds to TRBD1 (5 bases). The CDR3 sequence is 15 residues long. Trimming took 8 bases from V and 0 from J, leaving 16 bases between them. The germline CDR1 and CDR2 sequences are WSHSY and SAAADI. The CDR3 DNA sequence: TGCGCCAGCTCCAGGGATCTACGAATGAACACTGAAGCTTTCTTT. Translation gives CASSRDLRMNTEAFF.

The CDR3 reads CAWSGTTEQYF. The DNA of the CDR3 is TGTGCCTGGAGCGGGACTACGGAGCAGTACTTC. V gene TRBV30 combines with J gene TRBJ2-7, with TRBD2 matching over 7 bases. There are 11 residues in the CDR3. J was trimmed by 7 bases and V by 3 bases; bases with no gene match: 3. The germline V gene encodes CDR1 GTSNPN and CDR2 SVGIG (reference sequence).

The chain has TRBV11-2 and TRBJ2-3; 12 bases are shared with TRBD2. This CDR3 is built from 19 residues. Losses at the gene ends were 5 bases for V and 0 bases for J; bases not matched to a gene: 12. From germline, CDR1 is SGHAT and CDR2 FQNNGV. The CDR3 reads CASSPRAPGLAGSTDTQYF. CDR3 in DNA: TGTGCCAGCAGCCCGAGGGCCCCCGGACTAGCGGGGAGCACAGATACGCAGTATTTT. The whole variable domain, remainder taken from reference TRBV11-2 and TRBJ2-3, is EAGVAQSPRYKIIEKRQSVAFWCNPISGHATLYWYQQILGQGPKLLIQFQNNGVVDDSQLPKDRFSAERLKGVDSTLKIQPAKLEDSAVYLCASSPRAPGLAGSTDTQYFGPGTRLTVL.

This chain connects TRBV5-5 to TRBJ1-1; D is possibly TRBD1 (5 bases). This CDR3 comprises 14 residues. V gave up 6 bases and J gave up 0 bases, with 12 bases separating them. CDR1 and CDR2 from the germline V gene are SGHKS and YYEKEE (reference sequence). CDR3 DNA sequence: TGTGCCAGCAACTATGGGGGAGTGAACACTGAAGCTTTCTTT. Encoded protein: CASNYGGVNTEAFF.

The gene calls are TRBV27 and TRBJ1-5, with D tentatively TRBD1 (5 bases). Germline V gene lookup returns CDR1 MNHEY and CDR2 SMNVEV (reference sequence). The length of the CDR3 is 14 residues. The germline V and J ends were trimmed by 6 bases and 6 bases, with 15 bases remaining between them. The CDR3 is CASRTSQEGQPQHF. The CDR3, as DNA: TGTGCCAGCAGGACCTCACAGGAGGGTCAGCCCCAGCATTTT.

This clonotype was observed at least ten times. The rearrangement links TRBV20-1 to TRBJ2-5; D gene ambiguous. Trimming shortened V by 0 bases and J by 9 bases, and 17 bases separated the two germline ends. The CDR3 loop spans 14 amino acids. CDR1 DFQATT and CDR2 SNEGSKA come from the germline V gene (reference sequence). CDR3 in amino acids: CSARDNFRVLAQYF. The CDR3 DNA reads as TGCAGTGCTAGAGACAATTTCAGAGTTTTGGCCCAGTACTTC.

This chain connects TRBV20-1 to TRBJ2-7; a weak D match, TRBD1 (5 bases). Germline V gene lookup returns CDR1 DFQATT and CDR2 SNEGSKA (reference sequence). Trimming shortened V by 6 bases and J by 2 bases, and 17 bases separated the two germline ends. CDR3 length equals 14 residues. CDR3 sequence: CSARRQDKTYEQYF. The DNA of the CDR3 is TGCAGTGCCCGGCGGCAGGACAAAACCTACGAGCAGTACTTC.

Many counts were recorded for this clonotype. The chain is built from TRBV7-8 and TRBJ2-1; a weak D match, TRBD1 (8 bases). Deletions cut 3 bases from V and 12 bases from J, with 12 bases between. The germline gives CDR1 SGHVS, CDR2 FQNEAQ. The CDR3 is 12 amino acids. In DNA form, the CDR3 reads TGTGCCAGCAGCTTTAACAGGGGGGGGCAGTTCTTC. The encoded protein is CASSFNRGGQFF.

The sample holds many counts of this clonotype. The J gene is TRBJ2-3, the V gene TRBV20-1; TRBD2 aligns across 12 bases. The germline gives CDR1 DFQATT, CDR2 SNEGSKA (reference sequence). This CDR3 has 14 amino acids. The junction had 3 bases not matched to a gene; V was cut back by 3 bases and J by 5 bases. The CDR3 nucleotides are TGCAGTGCTAGCCTAGCGGGGGGGCGAGATACGCAGTATTTT. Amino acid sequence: CSASLAGGRDTQYF.

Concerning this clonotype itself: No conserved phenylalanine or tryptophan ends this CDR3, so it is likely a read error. CDR3 sequence reads: CASSLGVGEETQYI. The CDR3 nucleotides read TGTGCCAGCAGCTTAGGGGTCGGGGAAGAGACCCAGTACATC. The rearrangement links TRBV7-2 to TRBJ2-5; D is possibly TRBD2 (5 bases). The CDR3 consists of 14 residues. Germline values: CDR1 SGHTA, CDR2 FQGNSA. The V end was cut by 1 base, the J end by 3 bases, with 9 bases between.

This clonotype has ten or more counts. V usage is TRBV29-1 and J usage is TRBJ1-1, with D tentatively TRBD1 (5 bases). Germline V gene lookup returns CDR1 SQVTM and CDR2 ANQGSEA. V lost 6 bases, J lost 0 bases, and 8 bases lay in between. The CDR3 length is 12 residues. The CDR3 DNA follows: TGCAGCGTCGGACATTTGAACACTGAAGCTTTCTTT. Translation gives CSVGHLNTEAFF.

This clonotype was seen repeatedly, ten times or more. The CDR3 spells CAISESAVPYYGYTF. In nucleotides, the CDR3 is TGTGCCATCAGTGAGTCGGCAGTCCCCTACTATGGCTACACCTTC. The rearrangement links TRBV10-3 to TRBJ1-2; D unresolved. Germline values: CDR1 ENHRY, CDR2 SYGVKD. Trimming took 0 bases from V and 3 from J, leaving 11 bases between them. This CDR3 is built from 15 residues.

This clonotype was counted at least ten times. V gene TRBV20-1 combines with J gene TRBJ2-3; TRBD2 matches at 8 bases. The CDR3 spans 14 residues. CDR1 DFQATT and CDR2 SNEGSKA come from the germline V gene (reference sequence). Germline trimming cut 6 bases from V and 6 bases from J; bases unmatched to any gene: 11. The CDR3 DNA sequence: TGCAGTGCCCACCTCGGGGGGGATGGGGATACGCAGTATTTT. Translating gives CSAHLGGDGDTQYF.

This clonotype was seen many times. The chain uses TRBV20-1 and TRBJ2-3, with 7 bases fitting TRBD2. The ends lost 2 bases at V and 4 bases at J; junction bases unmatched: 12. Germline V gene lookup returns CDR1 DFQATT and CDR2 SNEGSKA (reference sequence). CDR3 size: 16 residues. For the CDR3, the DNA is TGCAGTGCTAGATCCTGGACTAGACTTACCTCAGATACGCAGTATTTT. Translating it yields CSARSWTRLTSDTQYF.